A single sample is the source of the 13 T cell receptor beta chains below, sequenced in a study of tumor-infiltrating lymphocytes in localized non-small cell lung cancer. Clones were sequenced by immunoSEQ multiplex PCR, and TCRdb holds only the in-frame ones, with some missing. The sample lists around 12,000 clones; 70% to 90% were seen once. The specimen was uninvolved lung tissue not adjacent to the tumor. These receptors were obtained from a human donor with non-small cell lung cancer.

The rearrangement joins TRBV5-6 to TRBJ2-5; possibly TRBD1 for D (6 bases). Trimming shortened V by 5 bases and J by 1 base, and 9 bases separated the two germline ends. This CDR3 is 13 amino acids long. Germline V gives CDR1 SGHDT, CDR2 YYEEEE. CDR3 DNA: TGTGCCAGCAGATGGACAGCCCAAGAGACCCAGTACTTC. Translating it yields CASRWTAQETQYF. The full variable domain, its missing parts supplied by reference TRBV5-6 and TRBJ2-5, is DAGVTQSPTHLIKTRGQQVTLRCSPKSGHDTVSWYQQALGQGPQFIFQYYEEEERQRGNFPDRFSGHQFPNYSSELNVNALLLGDSALYLCASRWTAQETQYFGPGTRLLVL.

The V gene is TRBV25-1, the J gene TRBJ1-5; D is undetermined. Germline CDR1 MGHDK, CDR2 SYGVNS. The CDR3 sequence is 13 residues long. V lost 4 bases, J lost 4 bases, and 8 bases lay in between. The CDR3: CASSVGGNQPQHF. The CDR3 coding sequence is TGTGCCAGCAGTGTGGGCGGAAATCAGCCCCAGCATTTT.

The gene calls are TRBV28 and TRBJ1-1, with D tentatively TRBD1 (5 bases). Trimming cost V 10 bases and J 7 bases, with 13 bases left between them. The germline gives CDR1 MDHEN, CDR2 SYDVKM. The CDR3 extends over 11 amino acids. The CDR3 sequence is CATERQLEAFF. The CDR3 bases are TGTGCCACCGAGAGACAGCTTGAAGCTTTCTTT.

This clone came up once. The chain recombines TRBV5-1 with TRBJ2-3; D is undetermined. The germline V gene encodes CDR1 SGHRS and CDR2 YFSETQ. The CDR3 spans 16 residues. Trimming removed 4 bases from V and 0 bases from J, with 15 bases in between. The CDR3 sequence is CASSPTGMGSTDTQYF. DNA for the CDR3: TGCGCCAGCAGCCCGACCGGTATGGGGAGCACAGATACGCAGTATTTT.

The chain links TRBV2 to TRBJ2-2; TRBD1 aligns across 7 bases. Trimming removed 0 bases from V and 3 bases from J; junction bases left unmatched: 10. CDR1 is SNHLY, CDR2 FYNNEI, per germline. The CDR3 consists of 18 residues. This chain's CDR3 is CASSEALRDRPDTGELFF. The CDR3 DNA follows: TGTGCCAGCAGTGAAGCGCTTCGGGACAGACCCGACACCGGGGAGCTGTTTTTT.

The rearrangement joins TRBV11-2 to TRBJ2-3, with 7 bases aligning to TRBD2. This CDR3 has 14 amino acids. Trimming took 3 bases from V and 2 from J; bases not matched to a gene: 2. CDR1 is SGHAT, CDR2 FQNNGV, per germline. CDR3 nucleotide sequence: TGTGCCAGCAGCTTTGGGGGGGTCACAGATACGCAGTATTTT. This gives the protein CASSFGGVTDTQYF.

The J gene is TRBJ1-5, the V gene TRBV28, with a weak D call TRBD1 (6 bases). CDR1 and CDR2 (germline): MDHEN, SYDVKM. The V end was cut by 6 bases, the J end by 3 bases, with 12 bases between. The CDR3 covers 14 residues. Written as DNA, the CDR3 is TGTGCCAGCAGCGTAACAGGGAACAATCAGCCCCAGCATTTT. Encoded protein: CASSVTGNNQPQHF.

This clone was recorded once. The V and J genes are TRBV7-3 and TRBJ2-1, with D possibly being TRBD2 (6 bases). Germline V gene sequence: CDR1 SGHTA, CDR2 FQGTGA. Trimming left V 8 bases short and J 1 base short, with 9 bases between. This CDR3 is built from 13 residues. The CDR3 nucleotides are TGTGCCAGCGGCGGGATGTCCTACAATGAGCAGTTCTTC. Its translation: CASGGMSYNEQFF.

The chain joins TRBV5-6 to TRBJ2-4; either TRBD1 or TRBD2 may supply D (5 bases each). The length of the CDR3 is 13 residues. Trimming left V 3 bases short and J 6 bases short, with 10 bases between. Germline V CDR1 and CDR2: SGHDT, YYEEEE. CDR3 in amino acids: CASSSRDRNIQYF. The CDR3 region has the DNA TGTGCCAGCAGCTCCCGGGACCGAAACATTCAGTACTTC.

The chain couples TRBV5-8 to TRBJ2-5; 11 nucleotides agree with TRBD2. CDR1 and CDR2 (germline): SGHTS, YDEGEE. The J segment lost 7 bases and the V segment lost 5 bases, leaving 7 bases of the junction unmatched. CDR3 length equals 14 residues. The CDR3 spells CASRRLAGTGTQYF. In DNA form, the CDR3 reads TGTGCCAGCAGAAGACTAGCGGGGACTGGGACCCAGTACTTC.

The CDR3 nucleotides are TGTGCCGGACAGGGGAATCCTGGGGCCAACGTCCTGACTTTC. Protein product: CAGQGNPGANVLTF. The rearrangement joins TRBV2 to TRBJ2-6; 9 positions match TRBD1. The germline V gene has CDR1 SNHLY and CDR2 FYNNEI. The CDR3 sequence is 14 residues long. Trimming took 11 bases from V and 2 from J; bases not matched to a gene: 4.

This clone was seen more than once but under ten times. The CDR3 DNA reads as TGTGCCAGCAGCCCAGGGGTTGGGATCTACGAGCAGTACTTC. Protein product: CASSPGVGIYEQYF. This chain connects TRBV5-6 to TRBJ2-7; perhaps TRBD1 as D (6 bases). The CDR3 has 14 amino acids. Germline V gives CDR1 SGHDT, CDR2 YYEEEE. V was shortened by 4 bases and J by 3 bases, with 14 bases between the two germline ends.

V is TRBV5-1 and J is TRBJ2-3; 14 nucleotides line up with TRBD2. Unmatched junction bases numbered 7, after V lost 4 bases and J lost 3 bases. The CDR3 consists of 17 residues. Germline V CDR1 and CDR2: SGHRS, YFSETQ. The CDR3 region has the DNA TGCGCCAGCAGCGGAACGGGACTAGCGGGAGTAACAGATACGCAGTATTTT. Its translation: CASSGTGLAGVTDTQYF.